A single sample is the source of the 13 T cell receptor beta chains below, sequenced in a study of OX40 agonist ivuxolimab in advanced cancers. Method: immunoSEQ multiplex PCR; TCRdb's copy keeps in-frame clones and lacks some. The table has 35,000 to 45,000 clones, roughly 84% seen once. Sequenced here: CD4+ or CD8+ T cells sorted from blood, sampled in a trial of the OX40 agonist ivuxolimab. The receptors here all came from an adult with an advanced solid tumor such as melanoma, head and neck, liver or kidney cancer.

The chain has TRBV6-6 and TRBJ2-7; weak D call: TRBD1 (6 bases). Trimming cost V 5 bases and J 1 base, with 9 bases left between them. This CDR3 comprises 13 residues. Germline CDR1 and CDR2: MNHNY and SVGAGI (reference sequence). CDR3 in amino acids: CASSPGVSYEQYF. For the CDR3, the DNA is TGTGCCAGCAGTCCAGGGGTATCCTACGAGCAGTACTTC.

The chain has TRBV5-1 and TRBJ1-1, with D uncertain. The CDR3 is 15 residues long. V gave up 5 bases and J gave up 5 bases, with 19 bases separating them. In germline, CDR1 is SGHRS, CDR2 YFSETQ. The CDR3 DNA is TGCGCCAGCAGGGAGGATCAGTTCTTAGGGACTGAAGCTTTCTTT. Its translation is CASREDQFLGTEAFF. The full variable domain, in which reference TRBV5-1 and TRBJ1-1 provide the parts outside the CDR3, is KAGVTQTPRYLIKTRGQQVTLSCSPISGHRSVSWYQQTPGQGLQFLFEYFSETQRNKGNFPGRFSGRQFSNSRSEMNVSTLELGDSALYLCASREDQFLGTEAFFGQGTRLTVV.

The gene calls are TRBV29-1 and TRBJ2-3, with 10 positions matching TRBD1. Per the germline V gene, CDR1 is SQVTM and CDR2 is ANQGSEA. V lost 7 bases to trimming and J lost 4 bases; unmatched junction nucleotides: 8. This CDR3 has 14 amino acids. The CDR3 sequence: CSEMTGGIADTQYF. The DNA of the CDR3 is TGCAGCGAGATGACAGGGGGCATAGCAGATACGCAGTATTTT.

J is TRBJ2-7 and V is TRBV6-1; 8 nucleotides agree with TRBD2. V dropped 8 bases and J dropped 0; count of bases not matched to a gene: 6. Germline lookup yields CDR1 MNHNS and CDR2 SASEGT. The CDR3 runs 14 residues. The chain's CDR3 is CASGAGGSSYEQYV. The CDR3 nucleotides read TGTGCCAGCGGGGCGGGGGGTAGCTCCTACGAGCAGTACGTC.

The chain recombines TRBV7-2 with TRBJ2-2; D gene uncertain. The CDR3 has 13 amino acids. V dropped 8 bases and J dropped 3 bases, with 10 bases sitting between them. In germline, CDR1 is SGHTA, CDR2 FQGNSA. CDR3 sequence: CASSNRDTGELFF. The CDR3 bases are TGTGCCAGCTCAAACAGAGACACCGGGGAGCTGTTTTTT.

The gene calls are TRBV16 and TRBJ1-2; 7 nucleotides agree with TRBD1. Germline loops: CDR1 KGHSY, CDR2 FQNENV. CDR3 length equals 16 residues. The V segment lost 2 bases and the J segment 4 bases; nucleotides outside the gene matches: 10. The CDR3 protein is CASSQHEGTASYGYTF. As DNA, the CDR3 is TGTGCCAGCAGCCAACACGAGGGGACAGCCAGCTATGGCTACACCTTC.

This chain links TRBV4-3 with TRBJ2-2; D gene ambiguous. CDR3 length equals 13 residues. Per germline, CDR1 LGHNA and CDR2 YSLEER. Trimming took 3 bases from V and 6 from J, leaving 8 bases between them. CDR3 amino acids: CASSQVEAGELFF. CDR3 bases: TGCGCCAGCAGCCAGGTAGAGGCCGGGGAGCTGTTTTTT.

In DNA, the CDR3 is TGTGCCAGCAGACCGGGACAGGGGGCTGGTGTTGGCTACACCTTC. Protein product: CASRPGQGAGVGYTF. The chain uses TRBV28 and TRBJ1-2; the match to TRBD1 covers 12 bases. CDR1 MDHEN and CDR2 SYDVKM come from the germline V gene. The CDR3 has 15 amino acids. V was pared by 6 bases and J by 7 bases, with 9 bases of the junction left unmatched.

This chain uses TRBV5-6 with TRBJ1-4; perhaps TRBD1 as D (6 bases). Trimming took off 1 base at V and 5 bases at J, with 9 bases between the two ends. CDR3 length equals 14 residues. Germline V lookup: CDR1 SGHDT, CDR2 YYEEEE. In DNA form, the CDR3 reads TGTGCCAGCAGCTTGAGGGGGTTCAATGAAAAACTGTTTTTT. This translates into CASSLRGFNEKLFF.

This clone showed up just a few times. V is TRBV29-1 and J is TRBJ2-1; tentatively, D is TRBD2 (6 bases). Germline CDR1 reads SQVTM; CDR2 reads ANQGSEA. Trimming pared 2 bases from V and 3 bases from J, leaving 8 bases between. The CDR3 sequence is 13 residues long. The CDR3 loop is CSVEPGDYNEQFF. In nucleotides, the CDR3 is TGCAGCGTTGAACCGGGAGACTACAATGAGCAGTTCTTC.

This clone was seen a single time. This sequence joins TRBV28 and TRBJ1-5; D remains ambiguous. This CDR3 has 19 residues. Germline values: CDR1 MDHEN, CDR2 SYDVKM. V lost 4 bases and J lost 0, with 22 bases in between. CDR3 amino acids: CASSSQTASTMYSNQPQHF. The CDR3 coding sequence is TGTGCCAGCAGTTCACAAACAGCCTCAACGATGTATAGCAATCAGCCCCAGCATTTT.

CDR3 sequence reads: CASRGPWTDYGYTF. In DNA, the CDR3 is TGTGCCAGCAGAGGCCCTTGGACAGACTATGGCTACACCTTC. The gene calls are TRBV19 and TRBJ1-2; D might be TRBD1 (6 bases). Trimming left V 9 bases short and J 3 bases short, with 17 bases between. This CDR3 spans 14 amino acids. Germline CDR1 is LNHDA and CDR2 is SQIVND (reference sequence).

This chain joins TRBV9 and TRBJ2-7; D is perhaps TRBD2 (6 bases). Germline-derived CDR1 and CDR2 are SGDLS and YYNGEE. Trimming took 0 bases from V and 3 from J, leaving 13 bases between them. This CDR3 comprises 15 residues. The CDR3 spells CASSVEEGQVYEQYF. The DNA for the CDR3 is TGTGCCAGCAGCGTAGAGGAGGGTCAGGTCTACGAGCAGTACTTC. The full variable domain, rest sourced from reference TRBV9 and TRBJ2-7, is DSGVTQTPKHLITATGQRVTLRCSPRSGDLSVYWYQQSLDQGLQFLIQYYNGEERAKGNILERFSAQQFPDLHSELNLSSLELGDSALYFCASSVEEGQVYEQYFGPGTRLTVT.